These T cell receptor beta chains were read from a single sample in a study of CD4 T cell repertoires in COVID-19. TCRdb's copy holds only in-frame clones and misses some; the assay was immunoSEQ multiplex PCR. The sample gives over 75,000 clones, roughly 80% of which show up once; roughly 0.6% is in the top ten. Sequencing used CD4+ T cells from peripheral blood, obtained after recovery from COVID-19. These receptors were taken from a human donor who had COVID-19. CDR3s include the opening cysteine and the closing phenylalanine or tryptophan. The order of the fields is V gene, clone size, J gene, D gene, CDR3 DNA, CDR3 protein. D genes are given only for firm matches. Not all rows give a size; the values are once, few, many and, for expanded clones, a class.

TRBV6-5	-	TRBJ1-2	TRBD1	TGTGCCAGCAGTCGGACAGGGCGAGATGGCTACACCTTC	CASSRTGRDGYTF
TRBV6-1	-	TRBJ2-7	-	TGTGCCAGCAGTGAAGCATGGGGTAGTATCGACGAGCAGTACTTC	CASSEAWGSIDEQYF
TRBV19	-	TRBJ2-7	-	TGTGCCAGTAGTATATCACAGGGACCCGAGCAGTACTTC	CASSISQGPEQYF
TRBV15	-	TRBJ1-5	-	TGTGCCACCAGCAGGGCCCCTACAGGCCATCAGCCCCAGCATTTT	CATSRAPTGHQPQHF
TRBV10-2	-	TRBJ2-5	-	TGCGCCAGCAGTGAGCAGGGGACCCATGAGACCCAGTACTTC	CASSEQGTHETQYF
TRBV20-1	-	TRBJ1-4	-	TGCAGTGCTAGTACGCAAGCAACTAATGAAAAACTGTTTTTT	CSASTQATNEKLFF
TRBV18	-	TRBJ1-4	-	TGTGCCAGCTCACCAAGGGACCGTCTAATGAGTGAAAAACTGTTTTTT	CASSPRDRLMSEKLFF
TRBV3-1/TRBV3-2	-	TRBJ2-5	TRBD2	TGTGCCAGCAGCCAAGGGGCTAGCGGGGAGGGAGGGACCCAGTACTTC	CASSQGASGEGGTQYF
TRBV10-3	-	TRBJ2-3	TRBD2	TGTGCCATCACTAAAGGACTAGCGGAAAGCACAGATACGCAGTATTTT	CAITKGLAESTDTQYF
TRBV5-1	-	TRBJ2-7	-	TGCGCCAGCAGCTTGGAGTCGACCCCGGGGATCGAGCAGTACTTC	CASSLESTPGIEQYF
TRBV20-1	-	TRBJ1-3	-	TGCAGTGCTAGTGGGTTCAGTGGGATCTCTGGAAACACCATATATTTT	CSASGFSGISGNTIYF
TRBV10-1	-	TRBJ2-5	-	TGCGCCAGCAGTGAGTCTGGTAAAGGCTCCCAAGAGACCCAGTACTTC	CASSESGKGSQETQYF
TRBV28	-	TRBJ1-3	-	TGTGCCAGCGGCCTGGGAGGGCCTGGAAACACCATATATTTT	CASGLGGPGNTIYF
TRBV30	-	TRBJ2-7	-	TGTGCCTGGAGTAGATGGGGACTGACCTACGAGCAGTACTTC	CAWSRWGLTYEQYF
TRBV2	once	TRBJ1-5	-	TGTGCCAGCATGATGAAAGGTCAGCCCCAGCATTTT	CASMMKGQPQHF
TRBV7-8	-	TRBJ1-2	-	TGTGCCAGCAGCTTTTCAGGGTCTGATGGCTACACCTTC	CASSFSGSDGYTF
TRBV27	-	TRBJ2-7	-	TGTGCCAGCAGTTCCCGGGACATTACCTACGAGCAGTACTTC	CASSSRDITYEQYF
TRBV20-1	few	TRBJ2-3	-	TGCAGTGCTGCCTCGAGGGATACGCAGTATTTT	CSAASRDTQYF
TRBV30	-	TRBJ1-3	-	TGTGCCTGGAGTGTTTCGACAGGACGGGACACCATATATTTT	CAWSVSTGRDTIYF
TRBV18	-	TRBJ2-7	-	TGTGCCAGCTCACCCACCGGCACCTACGAGCAGTACTTC	CASSPTGTYEQYF
TRBV5-1	few	TRBJ2-7	TRBD1	TGCGCCAGCAGCTTGGGGACAGGAGGAAGGTACGAGCAGTACTTC	CASSLGTGGRYEQYF
TRBV3-1/TRBV3-2	-	TRBJ1-3	-	TGTGCCAGCAGCCGGAACAGGAACTCTGGAAACACCATATATTTT	CASSRNRNSGNTIYF
TRBV5-6	-	TRBJ2-7	-	TGTGCCAGCAGCGGGGTCGACGCCTACGAGCAGTACTTC	CASSGVDAYEQYF
TRBV12-3/TRBV12-4	-	TRBJ1-1	TRBD1	TGTGCCAGCAACCAGGGGGGGACTGAAGCTTTCTTT	CASNQGGTEAFF
TRBV7-2	few	TRBJ2-1	-	TGTGCCAGCAGCTTAGGTTCACAGAGGATTGAGCAGTTCTTC	CASSLGSQRIEQFF
TRBV15	-	TRBJ2-3	-	TGTGCCACCAGGTTGACTGTCCCGAAACCTAGCACAGATACGCAGTATTTT	CATRLTVPKPSTDTQYF
TRBV30	few	TRBJ2-3	TRBD1	TGTGCCTGGACAGGGGGTGGGGATACGCAGTATTTT	CAWTGGGDTQYF
TRBV10-2	-	TRBJ2-5	TRBD1	TGCGCCAGCAGTGAATCAGGGGGTGAGACCCAGTACTTC	CASSESGGETQYF
TRBV6-2/TRBV6-3	-	TRBJ1-5	-	TGTGCCAGCAGTTACAGCATGGCGAGGGTGCGGAATCAGCCCCAGCATTTT	CASSYSMARVRNQPQHF
TRBV9	-	TRBJ2-5	TRBD2	TGTGCCAGCAGCGTTGGGACTAGCGGAGAGACCCAGTACTTC	CASSVGTSGETQYF